The clone carrying this TCR beta chain has just a few counts. Germline CDR1 reads LNHDA; CDR2 reads SQIVND (reference sequence). The CDR3 extends over 16 amino acids. Trimming removed 6 bases from V and 0 bases from J; junction bases left unmatched: 8. This sample stems from a study of blood T cell repertoires in COVID-19. Study-wide background: Researchers got acute and convalescent COVID-19 samples from the United States, Italy and Spain. Sources were T cells, B-cell-depleted T cells, or PBMCs; the material itself was cDNA or gDNA.

Original handling: Estimates of nucleated cell counts were drawn from the amplification of reference gene primers. Data came from immunoSEQ multiplex PCR; TCRdb stores just in-frame clones and leaves some out. The V and J calls and clone size come from that table; D and trimming were worked out from the DNA. The table lists roughly 100,000 clones, about 87% of them singletons. Sequencing was performed on peripheral blood. The chain uses TRBV19 and TRBJ2-1; 7 bases align to TRBD1. This receptor was taken from a human donor in a cohort sampled during active or convalescent COVID-19. The CDR3 reads CASSQVTGSSYNEQFF. The CDR3 DNA is TGTGCCAGTAGCCAAGTGACAGGGAGCTCCTACAATGAGCAGTTCTTC.